The source of this T cell receptor (beta chain) is a study of T-cell reconstitution after alpha-beta-depleted transplantation in children. The CDR3 length is 13 residues. Deletions cut 1 base from V and 10 bases from J, with 13 bases between. It was with unique molecular identifiers that the TCRbeta library was prepared. TCRdb itself ran the PCR reads through MiXCR, one entry per CDR3 protein. Of more than 150,000 distinct CDR3 sequences detected, more than 6.5% appear once; the ten largest clones hold 3% to 3.5%. The sequencing here drew on PBMCs from the stem cell graft donor, taken from the stem cell graft. The receptor comes from a human donor who donated a stem cell graft to a child with Wiskott-Aldrich syndrome. The rearrangement links TRBV12-3 or TRBV12-4 to TRBJ2-5, with a possible D match to TRBD2 (6 bases). The CDR3 nucleotides read TGTGCCAGCAGTTTAGGGCCCGGGACTTACCAGTACTTC. Its translation: CASSLGPGTYQYF.